This T cell receptor (beta chain) was sequenced in a study of shared clonotypes between healthy human individuals. Notes on the study in general: At large depth, rarefaction still showed sorted-subset sequencing to be incomplete.

Replicate PCRs for sorted subsets used roughly 200 ng DNA; this equaled tens of thousands of T cell genomes. Produced via immunoSEQ multiplex PCR; TCRdb's table is partial and in-frame only. The sample records about 770,000 clones, approximately 77% being singletons. Germline loops: CDR1 LNHDA, CDR2 SQIVND (reference sequence). This CDR3 comprises 14 residues. Trimming stripped 5 bases from V and 0 bases from J, with 8 bases between. A CD45RA+ naive subset and a CD45RA-negative memory subset were split from CD4+ cells. With respect to this clone: Antigen unknown.

The rearrangement links TRBV19 to TRBJ2-1; a possible D gene is TRBD1 (5 bases). Material for sequencing was memory CD4+ T cells sorted from blood. The subset: CD45RA-negative fraction. The sequence came from a woman aged 30 to 39 in good health. The CDR3 is CASSPRGSYNEQFF. CDR3 DNA: TGTGCCAGTAGTCCTAGGGGCTCCTACAATGAGCAGTTCTTC.